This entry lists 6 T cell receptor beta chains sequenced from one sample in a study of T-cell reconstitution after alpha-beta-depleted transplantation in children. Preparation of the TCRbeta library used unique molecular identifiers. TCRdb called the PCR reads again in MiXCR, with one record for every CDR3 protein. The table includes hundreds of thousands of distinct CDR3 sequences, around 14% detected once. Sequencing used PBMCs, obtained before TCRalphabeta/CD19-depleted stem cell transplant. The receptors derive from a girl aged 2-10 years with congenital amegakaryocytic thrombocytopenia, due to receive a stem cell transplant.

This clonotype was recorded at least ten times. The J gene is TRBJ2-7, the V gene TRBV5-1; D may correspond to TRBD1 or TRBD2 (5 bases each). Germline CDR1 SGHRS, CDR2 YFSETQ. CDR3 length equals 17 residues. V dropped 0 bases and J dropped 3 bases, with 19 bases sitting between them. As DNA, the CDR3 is TGCGCCAGCAGCTTGGCGGGGTACAGGCGTAATATCTACGAGCAGTACTTC. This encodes CASSLAGYRRNIYEQYF.

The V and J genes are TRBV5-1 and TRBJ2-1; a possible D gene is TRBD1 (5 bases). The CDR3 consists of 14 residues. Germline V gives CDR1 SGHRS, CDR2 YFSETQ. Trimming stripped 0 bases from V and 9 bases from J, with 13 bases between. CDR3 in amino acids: CASSLDSDSGEQFF. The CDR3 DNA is TGCGCCAGCAGCTTGGATTCAGACAGTGGTGAGCAGTTCTTC.

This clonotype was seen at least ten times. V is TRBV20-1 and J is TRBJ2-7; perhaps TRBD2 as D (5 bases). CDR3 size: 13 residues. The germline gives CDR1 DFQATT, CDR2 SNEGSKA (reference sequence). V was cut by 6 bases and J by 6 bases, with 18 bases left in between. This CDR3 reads CSAPTGMKAEQYF. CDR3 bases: TGCAGTGCCCCGACCGGGATGAAGGCCGAGCAGTACTTC.

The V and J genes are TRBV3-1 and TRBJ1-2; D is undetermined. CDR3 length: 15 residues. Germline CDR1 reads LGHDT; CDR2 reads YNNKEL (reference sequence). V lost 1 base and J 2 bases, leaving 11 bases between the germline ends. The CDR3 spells CASSQGLGGNYGYTF. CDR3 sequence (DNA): TGTGCCAGCAGCCAAGGGTTAGGCGGAAACTATGGCTACACCTTC.

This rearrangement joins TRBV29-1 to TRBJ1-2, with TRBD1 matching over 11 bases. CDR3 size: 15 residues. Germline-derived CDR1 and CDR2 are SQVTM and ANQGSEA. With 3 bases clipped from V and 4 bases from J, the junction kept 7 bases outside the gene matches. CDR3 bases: TGCAGCGTTGACCCAGGACAGGGGGCGAGCTATGGCTACACCTTC. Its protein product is CSVDPGQGASYGYTF.

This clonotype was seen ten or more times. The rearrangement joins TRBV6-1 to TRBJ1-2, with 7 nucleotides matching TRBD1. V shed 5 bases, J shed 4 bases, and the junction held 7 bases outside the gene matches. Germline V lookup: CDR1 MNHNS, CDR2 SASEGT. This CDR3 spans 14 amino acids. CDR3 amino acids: CASSPTGTGYGYTF. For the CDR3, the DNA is TGTGCCAGCAGTCCGACAGGGACGGGCTATGGCTACACCTTC.